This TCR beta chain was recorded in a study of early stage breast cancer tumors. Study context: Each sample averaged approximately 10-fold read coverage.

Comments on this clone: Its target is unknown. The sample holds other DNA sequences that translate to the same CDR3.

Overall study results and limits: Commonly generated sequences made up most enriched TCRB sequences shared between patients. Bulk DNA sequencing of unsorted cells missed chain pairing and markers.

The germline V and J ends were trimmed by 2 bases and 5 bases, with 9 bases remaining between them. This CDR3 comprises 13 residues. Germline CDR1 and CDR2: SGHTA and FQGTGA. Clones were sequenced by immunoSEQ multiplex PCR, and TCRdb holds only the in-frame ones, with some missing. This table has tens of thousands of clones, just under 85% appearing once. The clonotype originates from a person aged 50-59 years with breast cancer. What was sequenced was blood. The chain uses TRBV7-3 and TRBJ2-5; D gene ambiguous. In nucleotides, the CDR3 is TGTGCCAGCAGCTTATCCGTCGGGGAGACCCAGTACTTC. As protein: CASSLSVGETQYF. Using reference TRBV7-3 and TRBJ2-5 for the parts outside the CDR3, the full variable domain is GAGVSQTPSNKVTEKGKYVELRCDPISGHTALYWYRQSLGQGPEFLIYFQGTGAADDSGLPNDRFFAVRPEGSVSTLKIQRTERGDSAVYLCASSLSVGETQYFGPGTRLLVL.